The present T cell receptor (beta chain) was sequenced within a study of PD-1 blockade in classical Hodgkin lymphoma (TCRdb year 2020). Regarding the complete study: Nivolumab dosing was 3 mg/kg intravenously every 2 weeks, continuing until either disease progression or unacceptable toxicity. To define a peripheral blood immune signature of response to PD-1 blockade in classical Hodgkin lymphoma, the study combined TCR beta sequencing with CyTOF. Results the study describes overall, beyond this receptor: Trial patients with a complete response had baseline diversity similar to that of newly diagnosed patients, while partial responders and progressors had significantly lower diversity. Patients starting nivolumab less than 1 year after ASCT had lower diversity and were excluded from later analyses to avoid confounding by immune reconstitution. Baseline TCR diversity was reported to be lower in newly diagnosed patients than in healthy donors, and even lower in relapsed/refractory patients. The study covered only a single clinical trial cohort, and the causes of the repertoire differences, possibly disease activity or prior therapy, were still not defined. A significant rise by C4D1 was seen in CD4+ but not CD8+ TCR diversity (p=0.0027 vs p=0.16), with the rise being most apparent in complete responders (p=0.02).

About this clone: Its binding antigen is unknown. No quality values exist for individual bases; no much larger clone is one base distant.

V is pruned by 3 bases and J by 5 bases, leaving 2 bases of the junction without a gene match. Sequences MRHNA (CDR1) and SNTAGT (CDR2) are obtained from the germline V gene. The CDR3 spans 14 residues, from the cysteine through the phenylalanine. The entry retains the CDR3 DNA only, 42 bases that are in frame from base 1. The sample's time point label, decoded: cycle 1 day 1 (C1D1), immediately before nivolumab initiation. Every trial patient had relapsed following autologous stem cell transplantation, and prior brentuximab vedotin exposure was what differed among cohorts A, B and C. The trial cohort included 50 or so patients with relapsed/refractory classical Hodgkin lymphoma, and each patient had a best overall response of complete response, partial response or progressive disease. Trial patients were treated with single-agent nivolumab in the multi-cohort phase II CheckMate 205 trial. An independent review committee assessed best overall response using the 2007 International Working Group response criteria. Trial PBMCs were obtained immediately prior to nivolumab initiation (C1D1) and on therapy at cycle 2 day 1 and cycle 4 day 1. After peripheral blood was drawn into 8 mL Vacutainer Cell Preparation Tubes, PBMCs were isolated by centrifugation and then cryopreserved.

Genomic DNA was extracted with the Qiagen DNeasy kit from unsorted PBMCs and from negatively selected CD4+ and CD8+ fractions. TCR beta CDR3 regions were subjected to amplification by immunoSEQ multiplex PCR with primers that anneal to V and J segments. Amplification bias was minimized using a synthetic immune receptor repertoire, and residual bias was removed computationally after sequencing. As for the authors' bioinformatics: Repertoire diversity was quantified as the Shannon entropy index using custom Python scripts. Unsorted, CD4+ and CD8+ repertoires were examined separately, except in combined analyses, for which CD4+ and CD8+ sequences were merged in silico. A clone was considered expanded if an increase in frequency of at least 2-fold after treatment relative to C1D1 was found, and a pseudocount of 0.5 was applied to clones undetected at baseline. Singleton clones were defined as clones with 0 or 1 copy at C1D1, and non-singleton clones were defined as clones with 2 or more copies. Clones expanded in unsorted samples were annotated as CD4+, CD8+ or unknown by matching protein sequences in sorted samples from the same patient. Wilcoxon tests on paired samples were used to test diversity changes from C1D1 to C4D1. As stored in TCRdb, this immuneACCESS dataset retains in-frame rearrangements with V and J assigned. A fraction of the clones does not appear; measured against another copy, unresolved V genes explain less than half of the discrepancy, and the remainder lacks a known reason. The V and J calls and clone size come from that table; D and trimming were worked out from the DNA. The sample table contains some 13,000 clones; only one count was recorded for 91% of them. The ten largest clonotypes hold 10% to 13% of the sample.

The chain links TRBV6-4 with TRBJ2-5, and 11 bases in between align with TRBD1. Here the sequenced sample was peripheral blood mononuclear cells (PBMCs), taken at baseline. This clonotype originated in a human donor with classical Hodgkin lymphoma. The DNA is as follows: TGTGCCAGCAGTGAAGGACAGGGGGCGGAGACCCAGTACTTC. It translates to CASSEGQGAETQYF.